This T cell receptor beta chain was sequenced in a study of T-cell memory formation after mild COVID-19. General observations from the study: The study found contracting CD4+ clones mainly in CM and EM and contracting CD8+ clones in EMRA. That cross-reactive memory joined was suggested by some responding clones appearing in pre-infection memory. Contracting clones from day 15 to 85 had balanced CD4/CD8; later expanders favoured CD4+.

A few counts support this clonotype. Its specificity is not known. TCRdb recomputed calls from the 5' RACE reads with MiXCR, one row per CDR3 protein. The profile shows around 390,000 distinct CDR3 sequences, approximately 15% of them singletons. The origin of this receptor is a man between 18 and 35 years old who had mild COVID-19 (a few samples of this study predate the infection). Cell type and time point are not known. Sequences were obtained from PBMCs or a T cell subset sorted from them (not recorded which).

The CDR3 region has the DNA TGTGCCAGCAGCTTTTCGGTGTCGGAACATTACGAGCAGTACTTC. This encodes CASSFSVSEHYEQYF. The chain carries TRBV5-5 and TRBJ2-7, with D uncertain. V gave up 2 bases and J gave up 4 bases, with 16 bases separating them. The CDR3 consists of 15 residues. Germline V lookup: CDR1 SGHKS, CDR2 YYEKEE (reference sequence). Complete variable domain (other parts from reference TRBV5-5 and TRBJ2-7): DAGVTQSPTHLIKTRGQQVTLRCSPISGHKSVSWYQQVLGQGPQFIFQYYEKEERGRGNFPDRFSARQFPNYSSELNVNALLLGDSALYLCASSFSVSEHYEQYFGPGTRLTVT.